The present entry profiles one T cell receptor (beta chain) with its context. Original handling: Reference gene primer amplification gave estimated nucleated cell counts. Data came from immunoSEQ multiplex PCR; TCRdb stores just in-frame clones and leaves some out. That table gives V, J and clone size, and the DNA gave D and trimming. The sample records hundreds of thousands of clones, around 80% being singletons. The germline gives CDR1 SGHTA, CDR2 FQGNSA. The V gene lost 6 bases and the J gene lost 2 bases, with 16 bases spanning the gap. CDR3 length: 15 residues. This sample was included in a study of blood T cell repertoires in COVID-19. Overall study: Acute-phase and convalescent COVID-19 samples originated in the United States, Italy and Spain. PBMCs, B-cell-depleted T cells, or T cells were the source of the cDNA or gDNA that made up the material.

The chain carries TRBV7-2 and TRBJ1-1, with D uncertain. Sample: peripheral blood. The receptor comes from a man aged 40-50 years with acute or convalescent COVID-19. The CDR3 is CASSLQPGSNTEAFF. DNA for the CDR3: TGTGCCAGCAGTTTACAACCCGGGTCTAACACTGAAGCTTTCTTT.